This T cell receptor beta chain was found in a study of blood T cell repertoires in COVID-19. Overall study context: Material from acute and convalescent COVID-19 was sourced from the United States, Italy and Spain. Sample material is recorded as cDNA or gDNA derived from T cells, B-cell-depleted T cells, or PBMCs.

This CDR3 has 17 residues. As handled by the study authors: Quantification of nucleated cells was approximated via reference gene primer amplification. Sequenced by immunoSEQ multiplex PCR; TCRdb stores in-frame clones only, minus some. Clone size and the V and J calls come from that table; the DNA yielded D and trimming. The sample shows about 320,000 clones, approximately 85% of them seen only once. The gene calls are TRBV7-5 and TRBJ1-5. TRBV7-5 is designated a pseudogene. Sample: peripheral blood. The clonotype was recovered from a human donor in a cohort sampled during active COVID-19. CDR3 bases: TGTGTCAGAAGCCCATTGCGGGCCTGGGAATTGAATCAGCCCCAGCATTTT. The encoded protein is CVRSPLRAWELNQPQHF.